This T cell receptor (beta chain) emerged from a study of response to subunit inactivated influenza vaccine. General study findings and limits: T cells newly recruited by each seasonal influenza vaccination are few, the authors suggested.

TCRdb ran MiXCR on the RT-PCR reads and lists one entry per CDR3 protein. This table has 400,000 to 650,000 distinct CDR3 sequences, approximately 7.2% appearing once. V dropped 0 bases and J dropped 2; count of bases not matched to a gene: 3. The CDR3 contains 15 residues. Germline assignment: CDR1 DFQATT and CDR2 SNEGSKA (reference sequence). This clonotype has at least ten counts. Its antigen is not known. V is TRBV20-1 and J is TRBJ2-3, with TRBD2 matching 9 bases. The input for sequencing was PBMCs from blood, taken about 24 months after vaccination. The clonotype was recovered from a man between 50 and 69 years old who received an inactivated influenza vaccine. CDR3 amino acids: CSARDASGATDTQYF. DNA for the CDR3: TGCAGTGCTAGAGATGCTAGCGGGGCCACAGATACGCAGTATTTT.